The rows below give T cell receptor beta chains drawn from one sample of a study of identical twins. A single record per CDR3 protein comes from TCRdb applying MiXCR to the 5' RACE reads. The sample gives under 350,000 distinct CDR3 sequences, roughly 10% of which show up once; about 7.1% is in the top ten. This sample also appeared in a second study, on yellow fever vaccine responses in identical twins.

Material: CD8+ T cells sorted from blood. Source of these receptors: a woman between 18 and 29 years old in good health. The CDR3 runs from the conserved cysteine through the conserved F or W. The D gene is left open where the match is weak. For some rows the clone size is stated as once, few or many, or as a class when expanded; others skip it.

V: TRBV5-1
J: TRBJ2-7
D: -
size: many
DNA: TGCGCCAGCAGTTTGGAGGGCCACGCGGGAACGGACGAGCAGTACTTC
CDR3: CASSLEGHAGTDEQYF

V: TRBV6-2/TRBV6-3
J: TRBJ2-1
D: -
size: -
DNA: TGTGCCAGCAGTTACACCAAAGAGGGGAATGAGCAGTTCTTC
CDR3: CASSYTKEGNEQFF

V: TRBV6-4
J: TRBJ1-4
D: -
size: few
DNA: TGTGCCAGCAGCGCCGGGCAAAATGAAAAACTGTTTTTT
CDR3: CASSAGQNEKLFF

V: TRBV6-1
J: TRBJ2-1
D: -
size: many
DNA: TGTGCCAGCAGTGAAGTCCGGAGAAATGAGCAGTTCTTC
CDR3: CASSEVRRNEQFF

V: TRBV24-1
J: TRBJ2-2
D: TRBD1
size: -
DNA: TGTGCCACCAGTGACTACAGGGGCACCGGGGAGCTGTTTTTT
CDR3: CATSDYRGTGELFF

V: TRBV9
J: TRBJ2-7
D: -
size: -
DNA: TGTGCCAGCAGCCCCCCGTACGAGCAGTACTTC
CDR3: CASSPPYEQYF

V: TRBV6-5
J: TRBJ2-7
D: TRBD1
size: few
DNA: TGTGCCAGCAGTTCAGGGACAGGGTTCTACGAGCAGTACTTC
CDR3: CASSSGTGFYEQYF

V: TRBV14
J: TRBJ2-1
D: -
size: few
DNA: TGTGCCAGCAGCCTCTCTCGGGGGCCGGGGCAGTTCTTC
CDR3: CASSLSRGPGQFF

V: TRBV25-1
J: TRBJ2-7
D: TRBD1
size: few
DNA: TGTGCCAGCACCCCGGGACAGGGTCGGTCCGAGCAGTACTTC
CDR3: CASTPGQGRSEQYF

V: TRBV6-1
J: TRBJ2-3
D: TRBD2
size: few
DNA: TGTGCCAGCAGTGAGCAAGCGGGAGGAGGCCCAGATACGCAGTATTTT
CDR3: CASSEQAGGGPDTQYF

V: TRBV20-1
J: TRBJ1-5
D: -
size: few
DNA: TGCAGTGCTAGAGATAGACAGTCCTCATGGCCCCAGCATTTT
CDR3: CSARDRQSSWPQHF

V: TRBV2
J: TRBJ2-7
D: -
size: few
DNA: TGTGCCAGCAGCGACCGAGACGGGTTCTACGAGCAGTACTTC
CDR3: CASSDRDGFYEQYF

V: TRBV12-3/TRBV12-4
J: TRBJ1-5
D: -
size: -
DNA: TGTGCCAGCAGTCTTTGGGGCCCGGGAGGGGAAACTAATGGGCCCCAGCATTTT
CDR3: CASSLWGPGGETNGPQHF

V: TRBV6-1
J: TRBJ2-1
D: -
size: many
DNA: TGTGCCAGCAGTCCAGGGAGGCCGCAGTTCTTC
CDR3: CASSPGRPQFF

V: TRBV27
J: TRBJ2-3
D: TRBD2
size: many
DNA: TGTGCCAGCAGTTCCCTACCCGGGACTAGCGAGACCACAGATACGCAGTATTTT
CDR3: CASSSLPGTSETTDTQYF

V: TRBV3-1
J: TRBJ2-1
D: -
size: -
DNA: TGTGCCAGCAGCCAAAACAGGGATATGAATGAGCAGTTCTTC
CDR3: CASSQNRDMNEQFF

V: TRBV30
J: TRBJ2-7
D: -
size: -
DNA: TGTGCCTGGAGTGTCTTAGGGACCGAGCAGTACTTC
CDR3: CAWSVLGTEQYF

V: TRBV12-3/TRBV12-4
J: TRBJ2-2
D: TRBD2
size: -
DNA: TGTACCTGCTCAAACCTCTGGGAGGGCCCTCCGAACACCGGGGAGCTGTTTTTT
CDR3: CTCSNLWEGPPNTGELFF

V: TRBV4-2
J: TRBJ2-7
D: -
size: -
DNA: TGTGCCAGCAGCGTACCGGGACTCTCCTACGAGCAGTACTTC
CDR3: CASSVPGLSYEQYF

V: TRBV2
J: TRBJ1-5
D: -
size: few
DNA: TGTGCCAGCAGTAAAGGAGGGTCCCAGCCCCAGCATTTT
CDR3: CASSKGGSQPQHF

V: TRBV29-1
J: TRBJ2-2
D: -
size: many
DNA: TGCAGCGTTGGGTCCCAGTCGAACACCGGGGAGCTGTTTTTT
CDR3: CSVGSQSNTGELFF

V: TRBV10-3
J: TRBJ2-1
D: TRBD1
size: many
DNA: TGTGCCATCAGTGAAACAGGGGTCACTGAGCAGTTCTTC
CDR3: CAISETGVTEQFF

V: TRBV4-1
J: TRBJ2-2
D: TRBD2
size: few
DNA: TGCGCCAGCAGCCAAGATGGACTAGCGGGAGGGCGGAACACCGGGGAGCTGTTTTTT
CDR3: CASSQDGLAGGRNTGELFF

V: TRBV20-1
J: TRBJ1-2
D: -
size: -
DNA: TGCAGTGCTAGGGGGGGGTACTATGGCTACACCTTC
CDR3: CSARGGYYGYTF

V: TRBV20-1
J: TRBJ2-4
D: TRBD1
size: many
DNA: TGCAGTGCTCCCGGACAGGGGGGGTTGGGTGTAAACATTCAGTACTTC
CDR3: CSAPGQGGLGVNIQYF

V: TRBV20-1
J: TRBJ2-1
D: -
size: -
DNA: TGCAGTGGGAGAGGGCGGTGGGGCTACAATGAGCAGTTCTTC
CDR3: CSGRGRWGYNEQFF

V: TRBV5-1
J: TRBJ2-3
D: TRBD1
size: many
DNA: TGCGCCAGCAGCTTGACAGGGGCAGATACGCAGTATTTT
CDR3: CASSLTGADTQYF

V: TRBV4-3
J: TRBJ1-1
D: -
size: -
DNA: TGCGCCAGCAGCCAAGATTCGGACAGCTCAGGCGCTGAAGCTTTCTTT
CDR3: CASSQDSDSSGAEAFF

V: TRBV5-1
J: TRBJ2-2
D: -
size: few
DNA: TGCGCCAGCAGCTTTGGTCGGGGCGCAACCGGGGAGCTGTTTTTT
CDR3: CASSFGRGATGELFF

V: TRBV20-1
J: TRBJ2-5
D: -
size: -
DNA: TGCAGTGCTACTACAGGGCGGGAAGGTCAAGAGACCCAGTACTTC
CDR3: CSATTGREGQETQYF

V: TRBV5-1
J: TRBJ2-2
D: -
size: many
DNA: TGCGCCAGCAGCTGGCCTTCGGGGGCAAGTGCCGGGGAGCTGTTTTTT
CDR3: CASSWPSGASAGELFF

V: TRBV29-1
J: TRBJ2-7
D: TRBD1
size: few
DNA: TGCAGCGTTGAACCAGAGGAACAGGGGCAGGGGCTCCACGAGCAGTACTTC
CDR3: CSVEPEEQGQGLHEQYF